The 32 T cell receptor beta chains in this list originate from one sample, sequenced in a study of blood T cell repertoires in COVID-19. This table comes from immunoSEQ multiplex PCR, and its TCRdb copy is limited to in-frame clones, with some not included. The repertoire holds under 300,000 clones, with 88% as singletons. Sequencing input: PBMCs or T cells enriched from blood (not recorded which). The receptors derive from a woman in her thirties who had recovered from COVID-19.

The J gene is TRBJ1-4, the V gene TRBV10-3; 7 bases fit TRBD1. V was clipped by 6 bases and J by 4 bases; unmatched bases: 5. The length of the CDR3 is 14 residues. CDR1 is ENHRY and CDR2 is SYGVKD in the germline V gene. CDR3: CAIRGTDHNEKLFF. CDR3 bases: TGTGCCATCAGGGGGACAGACCATAATGAAAAACTGTTTTTT.

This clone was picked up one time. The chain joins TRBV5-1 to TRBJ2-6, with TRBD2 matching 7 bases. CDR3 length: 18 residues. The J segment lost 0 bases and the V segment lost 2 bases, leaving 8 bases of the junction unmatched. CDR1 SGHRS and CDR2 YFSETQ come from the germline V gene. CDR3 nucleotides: TGCGCCAGCAGCTTAGTGGCGGGAGCGAGCTCTGGGGCCAACGTCCTGACTTTC. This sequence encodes CASSLVAGASSGANVLTF.

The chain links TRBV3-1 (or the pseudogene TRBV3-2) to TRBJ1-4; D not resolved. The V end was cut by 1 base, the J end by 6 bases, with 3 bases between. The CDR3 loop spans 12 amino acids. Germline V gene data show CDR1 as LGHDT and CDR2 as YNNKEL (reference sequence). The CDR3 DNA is TGTGCCAGCAGCCAAGCTGATGAAAAACTGTTTTTT. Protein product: CASSQADEKLFF.

CDR3 in DNA: TGCGCCAGCAGCTTGGAAGGGGGCCGATCTAATGAAAAACTGTTTTTT. Its translation is CASSLEGGRSNEKLFF. This chain connects TRBV5-1 to TRBJ1-4; the match to TRBD1 covers 7 bases. This CDR3 region has 16 residues. CDR1 and CDR2 from the germline V gene are SGHRS and YFSETQ. Germline trimming cut 0 bases from V and 3 bases from J; bases unmatched to any gene: 5.

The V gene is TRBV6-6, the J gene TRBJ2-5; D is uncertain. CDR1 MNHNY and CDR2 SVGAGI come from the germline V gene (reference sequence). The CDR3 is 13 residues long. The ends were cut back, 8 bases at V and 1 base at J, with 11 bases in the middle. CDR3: CASGTTTQETQYF. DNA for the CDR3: TGTGCCAGCGGAACTACCACCCAAGAGACCCAGTACTTC.

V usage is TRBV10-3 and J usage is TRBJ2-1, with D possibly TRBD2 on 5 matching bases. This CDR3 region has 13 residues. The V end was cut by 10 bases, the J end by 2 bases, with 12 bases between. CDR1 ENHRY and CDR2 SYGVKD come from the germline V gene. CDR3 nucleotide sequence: TGTGCCACCTCCGGGGAGACCTACAATGAGCAGTTCTTC. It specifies CATSGETYNEQFF.

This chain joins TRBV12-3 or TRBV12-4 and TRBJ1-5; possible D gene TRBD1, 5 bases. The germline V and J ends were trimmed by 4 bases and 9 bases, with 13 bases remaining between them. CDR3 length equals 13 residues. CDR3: CASSSGAPWPQHF. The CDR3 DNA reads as TGTGCCAGCAGTTCTGGGGCACCATGGCCCCAGCATTTT.

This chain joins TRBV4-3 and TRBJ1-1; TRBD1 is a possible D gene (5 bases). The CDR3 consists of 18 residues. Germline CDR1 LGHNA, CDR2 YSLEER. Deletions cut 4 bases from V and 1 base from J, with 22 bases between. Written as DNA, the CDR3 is TGCGCCAGCAGCCGGGGGGAATCGTATGGCACCAAGAACACTGAAGCTTTCTTT. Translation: CASSRGESYGTKNTEAFF.

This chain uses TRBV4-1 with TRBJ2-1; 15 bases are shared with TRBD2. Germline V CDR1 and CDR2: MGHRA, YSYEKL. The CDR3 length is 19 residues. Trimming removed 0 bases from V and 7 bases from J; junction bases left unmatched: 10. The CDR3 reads CASSQEGTSGRTYGNEQFF. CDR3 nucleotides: TGCGCCAGCAGCCAAGAGGGGACTAGCGGGAGGACCTACGGGAATGAGCAGTTCTTC.

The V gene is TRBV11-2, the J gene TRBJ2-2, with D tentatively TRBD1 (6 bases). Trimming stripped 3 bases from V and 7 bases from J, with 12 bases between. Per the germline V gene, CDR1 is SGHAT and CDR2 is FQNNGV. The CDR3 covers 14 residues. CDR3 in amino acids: CASSFYRDGGELFF. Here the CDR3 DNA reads TGTGCCAGCAGCTTCTACAGGGACGGCGGGGAGCTGTTTTTT.

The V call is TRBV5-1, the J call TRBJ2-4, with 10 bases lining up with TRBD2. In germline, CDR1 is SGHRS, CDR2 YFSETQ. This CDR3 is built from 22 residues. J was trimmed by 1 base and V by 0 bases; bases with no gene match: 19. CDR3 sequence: CASSLEGVTSGLAVGAKNIQYF. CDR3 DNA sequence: TGCGCCAGCAGCTTGGAGGGTGTGACTAGCGGGTTAGCCGTAGGGGCCAAAAACATTCAGTACTTC.

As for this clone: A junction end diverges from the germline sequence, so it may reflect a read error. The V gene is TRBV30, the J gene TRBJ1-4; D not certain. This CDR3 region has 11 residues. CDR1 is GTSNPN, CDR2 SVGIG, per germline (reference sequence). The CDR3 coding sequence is TGTGCCTGGGGCACTAGTGAAAAACTGTTTTTT. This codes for CAWGTSEKLFF.

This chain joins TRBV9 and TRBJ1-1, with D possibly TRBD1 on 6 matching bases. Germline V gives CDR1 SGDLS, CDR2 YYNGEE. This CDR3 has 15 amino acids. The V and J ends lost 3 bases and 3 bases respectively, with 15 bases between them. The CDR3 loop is CASSAQGREDTEAFF. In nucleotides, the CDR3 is TGTGCCAGCAGCGCCCAGGGGAGGGAGGACACTGAAGCTTTCTTT.

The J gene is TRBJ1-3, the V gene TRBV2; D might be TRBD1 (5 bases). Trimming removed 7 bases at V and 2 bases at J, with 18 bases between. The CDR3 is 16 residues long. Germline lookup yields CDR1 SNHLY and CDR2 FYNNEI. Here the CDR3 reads CASKRDPADTGNTIYF. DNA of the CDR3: TGTGCCAGCAAAAGAGACCCCGCGGACACTGGAAACACCATATATTTT.

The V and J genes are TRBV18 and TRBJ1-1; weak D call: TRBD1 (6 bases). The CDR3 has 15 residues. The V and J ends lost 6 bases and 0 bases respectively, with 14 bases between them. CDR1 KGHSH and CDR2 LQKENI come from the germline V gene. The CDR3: CASSPGGALNTEAFF. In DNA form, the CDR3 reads TGTGCCAGCTCCCCCGGGGGGGCGCTGAACACTGAAGCTTTCTTT.

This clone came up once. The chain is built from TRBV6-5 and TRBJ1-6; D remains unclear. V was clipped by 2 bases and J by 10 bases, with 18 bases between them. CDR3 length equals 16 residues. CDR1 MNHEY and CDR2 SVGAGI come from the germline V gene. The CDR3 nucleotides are TGTGCCAGCAGTTACCGGCTAGGGCGGGGTGAGTCACCCCTCCACTTT. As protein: CASSYRLGRGESPLHF.

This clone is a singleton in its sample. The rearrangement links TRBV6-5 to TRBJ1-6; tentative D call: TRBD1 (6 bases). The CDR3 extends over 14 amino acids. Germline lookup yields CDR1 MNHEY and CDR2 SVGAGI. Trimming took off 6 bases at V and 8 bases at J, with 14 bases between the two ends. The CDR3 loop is CASSQTGWDSPLHF. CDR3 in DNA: TGTGCCAGCAGCCAAACAGGGTGGGATTCACCCCTCCACTTT.

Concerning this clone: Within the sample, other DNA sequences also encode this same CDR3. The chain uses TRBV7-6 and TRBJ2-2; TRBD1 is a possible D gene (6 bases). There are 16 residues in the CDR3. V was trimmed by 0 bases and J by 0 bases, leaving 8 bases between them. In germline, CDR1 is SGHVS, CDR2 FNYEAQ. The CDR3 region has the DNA TGTGCCAGCAGCTTAGCTGGGACACCGAACACCGGGGAGCTGTTTTTT. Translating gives CASSLAGTPNTGELFF.

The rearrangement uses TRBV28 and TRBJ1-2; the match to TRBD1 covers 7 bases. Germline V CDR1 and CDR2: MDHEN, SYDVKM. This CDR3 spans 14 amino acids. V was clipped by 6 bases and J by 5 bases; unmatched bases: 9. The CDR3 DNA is TGTGCCAGCAGCCCAGGGGGAGCGACTTATGGCTACACCTTC. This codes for CASSPGGATYGYTF.

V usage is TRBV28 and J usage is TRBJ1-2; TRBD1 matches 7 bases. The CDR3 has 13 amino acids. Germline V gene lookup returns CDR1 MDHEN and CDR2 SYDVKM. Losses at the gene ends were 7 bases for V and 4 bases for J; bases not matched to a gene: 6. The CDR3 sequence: CASNVQGLYGYTF. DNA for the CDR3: TGTGCCAGCAACGTACAGGGGCTCTATGGCTACACCTTC.

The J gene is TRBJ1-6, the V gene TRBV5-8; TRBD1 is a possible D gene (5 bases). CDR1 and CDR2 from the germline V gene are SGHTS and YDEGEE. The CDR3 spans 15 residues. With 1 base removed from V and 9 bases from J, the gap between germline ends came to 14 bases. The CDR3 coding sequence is TGTGCCAGCAGCTTGTGGGTAACAGGCGGTTCACCCCTCCACTTT. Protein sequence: CASSLWVTGGSPLHF.

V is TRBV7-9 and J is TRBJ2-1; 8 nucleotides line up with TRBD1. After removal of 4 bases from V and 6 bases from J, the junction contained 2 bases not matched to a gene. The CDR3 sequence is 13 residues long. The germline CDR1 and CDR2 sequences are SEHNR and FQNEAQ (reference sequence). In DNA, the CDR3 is TGTGCCAGCAGCTCACAGGGGGGCAATGAGCAGTTCTTC. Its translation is CASSSQGGNEQFF. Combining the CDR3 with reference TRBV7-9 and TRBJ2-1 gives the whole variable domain DTGVSQNPRHKITKRGQNVTFRCDPISEHNRLYWYRQTLGQGPEFLTYFQNEAQLEKSRLLSDRFSAERPKGSFSTLEIQRTEQGDSAMYLCASSSQGGNEQFFGPGTRLTVL.

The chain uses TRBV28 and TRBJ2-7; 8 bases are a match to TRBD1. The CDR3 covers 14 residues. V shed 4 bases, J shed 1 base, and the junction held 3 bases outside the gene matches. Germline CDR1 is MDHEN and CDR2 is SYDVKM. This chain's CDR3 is CASSSGGSSYEQYF. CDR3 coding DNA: TGTGCCAGCAGTTCAGGGGGCTCTTCCTACGAGCAGTACTTC.

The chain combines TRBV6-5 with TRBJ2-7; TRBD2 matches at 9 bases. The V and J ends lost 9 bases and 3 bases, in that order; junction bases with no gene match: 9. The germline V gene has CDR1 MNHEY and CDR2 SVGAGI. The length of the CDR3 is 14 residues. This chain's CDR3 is CASWREGGIYEQYF. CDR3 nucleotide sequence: TGTGCCAGTTGGCGGGAGGGAGGTATCTACGAGCAGTACTTC.

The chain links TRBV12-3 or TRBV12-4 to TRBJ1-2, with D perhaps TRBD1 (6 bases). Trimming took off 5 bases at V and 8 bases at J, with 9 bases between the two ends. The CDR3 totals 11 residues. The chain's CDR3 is CASSPGVGYTF. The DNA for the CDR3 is TGTGCCAGCAGTCCAGGGGTCGGCTACACCTTC.

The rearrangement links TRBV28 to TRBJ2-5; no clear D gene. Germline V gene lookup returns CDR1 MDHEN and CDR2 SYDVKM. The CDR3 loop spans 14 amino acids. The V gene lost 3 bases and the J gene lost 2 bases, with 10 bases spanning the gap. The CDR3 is CASSFPPRQETQYF. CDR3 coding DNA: TGTGCCAGCAGTTTTCCCCCCAGGCAAGAGACCCAGTACTTC.

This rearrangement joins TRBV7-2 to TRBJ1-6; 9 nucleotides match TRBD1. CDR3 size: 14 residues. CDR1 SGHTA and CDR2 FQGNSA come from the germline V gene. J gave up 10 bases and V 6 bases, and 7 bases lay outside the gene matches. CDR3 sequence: CASRRTGESSPLHF. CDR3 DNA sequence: TGTGCCAGCAGGCGGACAGGGGAGTCCTCACCCCTCCACTTT.

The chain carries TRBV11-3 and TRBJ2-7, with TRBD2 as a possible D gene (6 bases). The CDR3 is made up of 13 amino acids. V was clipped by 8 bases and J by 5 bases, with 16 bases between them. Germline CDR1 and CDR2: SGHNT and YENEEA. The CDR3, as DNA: TGTGCCAGCGGCCCTGGGGGGATTAACGAGCAGTACTTC. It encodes CASGPGGINEQYF.

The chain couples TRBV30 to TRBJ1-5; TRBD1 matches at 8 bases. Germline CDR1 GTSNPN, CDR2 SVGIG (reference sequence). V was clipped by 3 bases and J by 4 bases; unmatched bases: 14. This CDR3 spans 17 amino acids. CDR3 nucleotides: TGTGCCTGGAGCCGGGACAGGACCACGTGGAAGAATCAGCCCCAGCATTTT. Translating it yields CAWSRDRTTWKNQPQHF.

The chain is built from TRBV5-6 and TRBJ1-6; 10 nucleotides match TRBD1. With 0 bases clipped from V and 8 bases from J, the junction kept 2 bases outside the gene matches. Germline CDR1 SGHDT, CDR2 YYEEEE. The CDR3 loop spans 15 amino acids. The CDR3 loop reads CASSLGGTGDSPLHF. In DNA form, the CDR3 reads TGTGCCAGCAGCTTGGGCGGGACAGGGGATTCACCCCTCCACTTT.

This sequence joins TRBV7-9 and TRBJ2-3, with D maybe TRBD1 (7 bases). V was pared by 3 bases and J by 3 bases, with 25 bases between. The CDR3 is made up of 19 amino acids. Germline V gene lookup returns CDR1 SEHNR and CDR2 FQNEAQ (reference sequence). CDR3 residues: CASSFFTGGRQGGTDTQYF. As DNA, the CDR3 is TGTGCCAGCAGCTTCTTCACCGGAGGGAGACAGGGAGGAACAGATACGCAGTATTTT.

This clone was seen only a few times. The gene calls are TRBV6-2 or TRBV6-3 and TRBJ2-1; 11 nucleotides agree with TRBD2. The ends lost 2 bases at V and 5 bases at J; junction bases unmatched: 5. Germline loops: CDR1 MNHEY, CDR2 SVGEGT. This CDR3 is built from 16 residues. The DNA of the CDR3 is TGTGCCAGCAGTTACGCTACTAGCGGGGGCCACAATGAGCAGTTCTTC. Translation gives CASSYATSGGHNEQFF.